This TCR beta chain comes out of a study of T-cell memory formation after mild COVID-19. Study summary: TCR clusters mostly belonged to single donors.

The ends lost 4 bases at V and 7 bases at J; junction bases unmatched: 23. This CDR3 is built from 21 residues. The V gene's germline CDR1 is MNHNS and CDR2 SASEGT. Broader study findings: Within pre-infection memory, some responding clones were found, suggesting cross-reactive memory joined.

About this clonotype: Its antigen remains unknown.

With constant-segment primers, 5'RACE yielded cDNA libraries of TCR alpha and TCR beta that carried sample barcodes and UMIs. MiXCR, run by TCRdb on the 5' RACE reads, gives a single entry per CDR3 protein. The sample holds 90,000 to 120,000 distinct CDR3 sequences, around 14% seen once. This chain uses TRBV6-1 with TRBJ2-2; 11 nucleotides match TRBD1. This sequence was found in a man aged 18 to 29 who had mild COVID-19 (a few samples of this study predate the infection). Cell type and time point are not known. The sample comprised PBMCs or a T cell subset sorted from them (not recorded which). The CDR3: CASSGDQDRGLEYPNVGELFF. The CDR3 coding sequence is TGTGCCAGCAGTGGAGACCAGGACAGGGGGCTAGAATACCCGAACGTCGGGGAGCTGTTTTTT.